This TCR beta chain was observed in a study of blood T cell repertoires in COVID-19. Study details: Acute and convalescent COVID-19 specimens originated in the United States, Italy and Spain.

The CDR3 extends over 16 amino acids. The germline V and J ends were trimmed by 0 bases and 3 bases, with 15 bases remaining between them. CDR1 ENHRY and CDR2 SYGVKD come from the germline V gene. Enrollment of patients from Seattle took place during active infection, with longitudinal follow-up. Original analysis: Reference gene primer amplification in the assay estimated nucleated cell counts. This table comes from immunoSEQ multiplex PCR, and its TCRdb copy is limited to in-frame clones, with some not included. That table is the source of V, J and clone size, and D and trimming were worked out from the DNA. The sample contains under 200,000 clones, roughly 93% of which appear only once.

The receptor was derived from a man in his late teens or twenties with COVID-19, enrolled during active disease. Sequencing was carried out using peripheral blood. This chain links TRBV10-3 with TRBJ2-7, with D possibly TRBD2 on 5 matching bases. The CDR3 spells CAISESGGDNYYEQYF. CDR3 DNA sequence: TGTGCCATCAGTGAGTCAGGAGGAGACAACTACTACGAGCAGTACTTC.